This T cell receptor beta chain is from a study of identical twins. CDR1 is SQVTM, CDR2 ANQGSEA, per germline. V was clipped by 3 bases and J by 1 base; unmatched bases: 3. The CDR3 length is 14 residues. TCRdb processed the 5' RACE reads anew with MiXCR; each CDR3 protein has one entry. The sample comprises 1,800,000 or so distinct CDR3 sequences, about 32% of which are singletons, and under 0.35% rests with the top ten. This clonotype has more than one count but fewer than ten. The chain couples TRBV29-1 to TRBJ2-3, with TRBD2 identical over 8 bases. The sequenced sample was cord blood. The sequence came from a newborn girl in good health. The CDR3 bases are TGCAGCGTTGATCGGGGGGGGCGCACAGATACGCAGTATTTT. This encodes CSVDRGGRTDTQYF.